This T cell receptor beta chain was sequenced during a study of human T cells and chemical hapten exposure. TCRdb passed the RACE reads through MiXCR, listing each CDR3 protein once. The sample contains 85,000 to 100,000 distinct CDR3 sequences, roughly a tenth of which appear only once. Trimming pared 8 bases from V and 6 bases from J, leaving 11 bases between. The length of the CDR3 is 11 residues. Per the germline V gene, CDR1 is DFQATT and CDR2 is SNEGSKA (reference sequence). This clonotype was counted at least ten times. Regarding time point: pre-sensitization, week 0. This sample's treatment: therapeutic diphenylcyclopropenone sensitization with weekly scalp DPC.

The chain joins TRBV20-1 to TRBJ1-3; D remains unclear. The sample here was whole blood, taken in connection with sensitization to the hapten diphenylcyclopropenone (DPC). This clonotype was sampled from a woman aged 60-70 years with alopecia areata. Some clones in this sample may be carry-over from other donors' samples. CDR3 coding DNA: TGCAGTCAAAGGCTGGAAAACACCATATATTTT. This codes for CSQRLENTIYF.